This T cell receptor (beta chain) derives from a study of T-cell reconstitution after alpha-beta-depleted transplantation in children. The authors prepared the TCRbeta library with unique molecular identifiers. TCRdb re-derived calls from the PCR reads in MiXCR, one entry per CDR3 protein. In the table there are over 550,000 distinct CDR3 sequences, more than 9% of which are singletons. The sample in question was PBMCs from the stem cell graft donor, obtained from the stem cell graft. This clonotype originated in a human donor who donated a stem cell graft to a child with acute myeloid leukemia.

Here the CDR3 DNA reads TGTGCCAGCAGCCAAGATGACGTAGGCAATGAGCAGTTCTTC. Translation gives CASSQDDVGNEQFF. The chain joins TRBV14 to TRBJ2-1; no clear D. The V end was cut by 0 bases, the J end by 6 bases, with 9 bases between. This CDR3 is built from 14 residues. CDR1 and CDR2 (germline): SGHDN, FVKESK.